Given below is one TCR beta chain in context. This clonotype was picked up many times. Its specific antigen is unknown. Base qualities are missing; no much larger clone stands one base away. Reads for this sample came from an Illumina NovaSeq 6000. TCR cDNA was made using 5'RACE template switching, a step that added a universal primer site and unique molecular identifiers. cDNA synthesis was primed from both the TCR alpha and TCR beta constant segments. Two PCR steps were used to amplify libraries, with sample barcodes and sequencing adapters being added in the second step. Libraries were sequenced on Illumina HiSeq 2500 (2x100 bp) or NovaSeq (2x150 bp). The authors processed their data as follows. Reads were demultiplexed and collapsed into UMI consensus sequences with MIGEC, and V(D)J alignment was performed with MiXCR. Vaccine-responding clonotypes were identified with edgeR using replicate PBMC samples, with FDR below 0.01 and a log2 fold change above 5 up to day 15 being required. Each bulk clonotype received a CD4 or CD8 identity based on whether the sequenced CD4 or CD8 repertoire contained that clonotype at higher abundance. TCRdb reran the public reads through fastp at Q25 and MiXCR, keeping productive beta chains. Duplicate CDR3 protein sequences are folded into a single record with the most common DNA and genes. The V and J calls shown here were made by TCRdb, not taken from the authors' results. This sample comprises hundreds of thousands of distinct CDR3 sequences, around 8.6% of them detected only once. The leading ten clones occupy around 3.4% of the sample.

The sample comes from a study of T cells after yellow fever vaccination (dated by TCRdb to between 2019 and 2020). Some background on the complete study: The SMART-Seq v4 Ultra Low Input RNA kit was used to prepare libraries from fractions with low cell numbers. To follow T-cell clones before and after primary and booster YFV17D yellow fever vaccination, bulk TCR alpha and beta repertoires were sequenced over time. The cohort comprised two healthy male donors, one aged 18 to 29 and one aged 30 to 39 years. Blood was drawn at multiple timepoints before and after primary and secondary immunization, with bulk PBMC replicates and cell subsets isolated.

Reading the label with the study, this specimen's treatment or condition is: live attenuated yellow fever vaccine strain. A standard Ficoll-Paque protocol was used to isolate PBMCs from peripheral blood. Dynabeads CD4 and CD8 positive selection kits were used to isolate the CD4 and CD8 T-cell fractions. RNA was extracted with TriZol from bulk PBMCs, CD4 and CD8 fractions, and dextramer-positive and dextramer-negative fractions. The CDR3 runs 16 amino acids, cysteine and phenylalanine included. The sequence is cut down to CDR3 DNA, 48 bases in frame from base 1. From V the trimming removes 4 bases and from J it removes 7 bases, while the gene matches leave 7 bases of the junction unaccounted for. For CDR1 and CDR2, the germline V gene lists SGHRS and YFSETQ. Study-wide findings and limitations: A small fraction of clonotypes showed up in both the CD4 and CD8 compartments, probably as a result of convergent recombination. The study included only two donors, which limits how far the findings can be generalized. Compared with the primary T-cell response, the secondary T-cell response was faster but weaker, reaching its peak on day 5 rather than on day 15. Most clones expanded after primary vaccination were re-detected after the booster (96% of CD4 and approximately 88% of CD8), suggesting broad memory maintenance. Computational filtering was required because FACS-sorted repertoires could contain abundant contaminating clonotypes from the bulk population.

The receptor comes from a man between 18 and 29 years old who received the YFV17D yellow fever vaccine. The chain is assembled from TRBV5-1 and TRBJ2-1, with 14 bases matching TRBD2. The sequencing here drew on CD4+ T cells sorted from PBMCs, taken 5 days after the yellow fever booster vaccination. The DNA reads as follows: TGCGCCAGCAGCGTCCCGGGACTAGCGGGGGTAAATGAGCAGTTCTTC. This is translated as CASSVPGLAGVNEQFF.